The sequence of this T cell receptor (beta chain) was determined in a study of blood T cell repertoires in COVID-19. As for the study in general: Sites across the United States, Italy and Spain contributed samples from acute and convalescent COVID-19. In each case, the material was cDNA or gDNA derived from T cells, B-cell-depleted T cells, or PBMCs.

This CDR3 comprises 17 residues. Germline V gene sequence: CDR1 LNHDA, CDR2 SQIVND (reference sequence). Trimming cost V 1 base and J 4 bases; bases outside gene matches: 5. Methods used by the authors: For nucleated cells, counts were estimated from reference gene primer amplification. The repertoire was sequenced with immunoSEQ multiplex PCR; TCRdb's copy has only in-frame clones and lacks some. The V and J calls and clone size were taken over from that table, and D and trimming were inferred from the DNA. This sample carries about 210,000 clones, approximately 80% of them seen once, and the ten largest clones take about 2%.

The chain carries TRBV19 and TRBJ2-1, with 12 bases that match TRBD2. The sequenced sample was peripheral blood. This sequence originates from a man aged 35-49 years who had recovered from COVID-19. The CDR3 region is CASSIVLAGGLYNEQFF. The CDR3 DNA reads TGTGCCAGTAGTATAGTACTAGCGGGAGGTCTTTACAATGAGCAGTTCTTC. Filled out from reference TRBV19 and TRBJ2-1, the complete variable domain reads DGGITQSPKYLFRKEGQNVTLSCEQNLNHDAMYWYRQDPGQGLRLIYYSQIVNDFQKGDIAEGYSVSREKKESFPLTVTSAQKNPTAFYLCASSIVLAGGLYNEQFFGPGTRLTVL.